Listed below are T cell receptor beta chains from one sample, sequenced in a study of T cell responses to AZD1222 COVID-19 vaccine. Clones were sequenced by immunoSEQ multiplex PCR, and TCRdb holds only the in-frame ones, with some missing. The sample carries 100,000 to 150,000 clones, roughly 86% recorded once. Material: peripheral blood, obtained on day 0 of AZD1222 vaccination. These receptors all come from an adult in good health. Both conserved end residues are part of each CDR3. Fields, in order: clone size, J gene, V gene, D gene, CDR3 protein, CDR3 DNA. A D gene is named only where the DNA matches it firmly. Size is stated for part of the rows, as once, few or many counts, or as a class when the clone is expanded.

size: -
J: TRBJ2-2
V: TRBV10-3
D: TRBD2
CDR3: CAISGVAGDTGELFF
DNA: TGTGCCATCAGTGGAGTAGCGGGAGATACCGGGGAGCTGTTTTTT

size: -
J: TRBJ1-2
V: TRBV7-9
D: -
CDR3: CASSLEDRNYGYTF
DNA: TGTGCCAGCAGCTTAGAGGACCGCAACTATGGCTACACCTTC

size: once
J: TRBJ1-1
V: TRBV15
D: -
CDR3: CATSRARTGNTEAFF
DNA: TGTGCCACCAGCAGAGCCCGGACGGGTAACACTGAAGCTTTCTTT

size: -
J: TRBJ1-1
V: TRBV30
D: -
CDR3: CAWSPLGMGNTEAFF
DNA: TGTGCCTGGAGTCCATTGGGTATGGGGAACACTGAAGCTTTCTTT

size: -
J: TRBJ1-1
V: TRBV18
D: -
CDR3: CASSPMGGTEAFF
DNA: TGTGCCAGCTCACCCATGGGGGGCACTGAAGCTTTCTTT

size: -
J: TRBJ2-1
V: TRBV14
D: -
CDR3: CASSDAIWPDYNEQFF
DNA: TGTGCCAGCAGCGACGCTATATGGCCTGATTACAATGAGCAGTTCTTC

size: -
J: TRBJ1-6
V: TRBV6-5
D: -
CDR3: CASTLGTGGSPLHF
DNA: TGTGCCAGCACCCTCGGGACGGGAGGTTCACCCCTCCACTTT

size: -
J: TRBJ2-2
V: TRBV25-1
D: -
CDR3: CASRTAGSANTGELFF
DNA: TGTGCCAGCAGAACCGCAGGCAGCGCGAACACCGGGGAGCTGTTTTTT

size: -
J: TRBJ1-4
V: TRBV29-1
D: TRBD1
CDR3: CSVKHLGTDNEKLFF
DNA: TGCAGCGTTAAGCACTTAGGGACAGATAATGAAAAACTGTTTTTT

size: -
J: TRBJ2-3
V: TRBV3-1/TRBV3-2
D: -
CDR3: CASIKEGGEFTDTQYF
DNA: TGTGCCAGCATTAAAGAGGGGGGGGAATTCACAGATACGCAGTATTTT

size: -
J: TRBJ1-1
V: TRBV6-2/TRBV6-3
D: -
CDR3: CASSYQGDTEAFF
DNA: TGTGCCAGCAGTTACCAGGGCGACACTGAAGCTTTCTTT

size: -
J: TRBJ1-5
V: TRBV12-5
D: -
CDR3: CASGLEISNQPQHF
DNA: TGTGCTAGTGGTTTGGAGATCAGCAATCAGCCCCAGCATTTT

size: -
J: TRBJ1-1
V: TRBV29-1
D: -
CDR3: CSVEGAASVRAFF
DNA: TGCAGCGTTGAAGGGGCAGCCTCGGTTCGCGCTTTCTTT

size: -
J: TRBJ2-1
V: TRBV7-6
D: -
CDR3: CASSLGGFEQFF
DNA: TGTGCCAGCAGCTTAGGGGGGTTTGAGCAGTTCTTC

size: few
J: TRBJ1-2
V: TRBV27
D: -
CDR3: CASSLSAHGGRIDGYTF
DNA: TGTGCCAGCAGTTTATCTGCCCATGGGGGGCGGATAGATGGCTACACCTTC

size: -
J: TRBJ2-2
V: TRBV4-2
D: -
CDR3: CASSQDGPGELFF
DNA: TGTGCCAGCAGCCAAGATGGGCCCGGGGAGCTGTTTTTT

size: once
J: TRBJ2-2
V: TRBV7-3
D: TRBD2
CDR3: CASSPHSLAGMNTGELFF
DNA: TGTGCCAGCAGCCCGCATTCACTAGCGGGGATGAACACCGGGGAGCTGTTTTTT

size: -
J: TRBJ2-3
V: TRBV30
D: -
CDR3: CAWSRGTDTQYF
DNA: TGTGCCTGGAGTAGGGGCACAGATACGCAGTATTTT

size: -
J: TRBJ2-1
V: TRBV15
D: -
CDR3: CATSRDRPEQFF
DNA: TGTGCCACCAGCAGAGATCGTCCCGAGCAGTTCTTC

size: -
J: TRBJ2-1
V: TRBV12-3/TRBV12-4
D: -
CDR3: CASSFPNVNEQFF
DNA: TGTGCCAGCAGTTTCCCCAATGTCAATGAGCAGTTCTTC

size: -
J: TRBJ2-4
V: TRBV5-4
D: TRBD2
CDR3: CASSFTSGSKHIQYF
DNA: TGTGCCAGCAGCTTCACTAGCGGGAGCAAGCACATTCAGTACTTC

size: -
J: TRBJ2-7
V: TRBV4-2
D: TRBD2
CDR3: CASSQDLQRGTYEQYF
DNA: TGTGCCAGCAGCCAAGATCTGCAGCGGGGGACCTACGAGCAGTACTTC

size: -
J: TRBJ1-5
V: TRBV10-3
D: TRBD1
CDR3: CATLGQVNQPQHF
DNA: TGTGCCACCCTGGGACAGGTCAATCAGCCCCAGCATTTT

size: -
J: TRBJ2-2
V: TRBV7-9
D: -
CDR3: CASSQGELFF
DNA: TGTGCCAGTTCTCAAGGGGAGCTGTTTTTT

size: once
J: TRBJ1-5
V: TRBV6-5
D: -
CDR3: CASSYREGQPQHF
DNA: TGTGCCAGCAGTTACCGGGAGGGGCAGCCCCAGCATTTT

size: -
J: TRBJ2-7
V: TRBV28
D: TRBD1
CDR3: CASSFNLDRGSSYEQYF
DNA: TGTGCCAGCAGTTTCAACCTAGACAGGGGATCCTCCTACGAGCAGTACTTC

size: -
J: TRBJ2-5
V: TRBV6-1
D: TRBD2
CDR3: CASSGSPSGGFWETQYF
DNA: TGTGCCAGCAGTGGAAGTCCCAGCGGGGGTTTTTGGGAGACCCAGTACTTC

size: once
J: TRBJ1-5
V: TRBV2
D: -
CDR3: CASSDLGKGGNQPQHF
DNA: TGTGCCAGCAGTGATTTGGGCAAGGGTGGCAATCAGCCCCAGCATTTT

size: -
J: TRBJ2-1
V: TRBV29-1
D: -
CDR3: CSVERGTNEQFF
DNA: TGCAGCGTTGAAAGGGGAACCAATGAGCAGTTCTTC

size: -
J: TRBJ1-4
V: TRBV9
D: -
CDR3: CASSVLGGKLFF
DNA: TGTGCCAGCAGCGTACTGGGAGGGAAACTGTTTTTT

size: -
J: TRBJ1-2
V: TRBV6-2/TRBV6-3
D: -
CDR3: CASSQDMPKSYGYTF
DNA: TGTGCCAGCAGTCAAGACATGCCGAAGAGCTATGGCTACACCTTC

size: -
J: TRBJ1-4
V: TRBV10-3
D: TRBD1
CDR3: CAISGSGGPNEKLFF
DNA: TGTGCCATCAGTGGGTCAGGGGGACCTAATGAAAAACTGTTTTTT

size: -
J: TRBJ2-1
V: TRBV5-1
D: TRBD1
CDR3: CASSLGQGGNEQFF
DNA: TGCGCCAGCAGCTTGGGACAGGGTGGCAATGAGCAGTTCTTC

size: once
J: TRBJ2-2
V: TRBV28
D: -
CDR3: CASRLGSMAGELFF
DNA: TGTGCCAGCAGGTTGGGCTCCATGGCCGGGGAGCTGTTTTTT

size: -
J: TRBJ2-3
V: TRBV15
D: TRBD2
CDR3: CATSRGGASGTDTQYF
DNA: TGTGCCACCAGCAGAGGAGGAGCTAGCGGGACAGATACGCAGTATTTT

size: -
J: TRBJ1-3
V: TRBV7-3
D: -
CDR3: CASSHGQYFSGNTIYF
DNA: TGTGCCAGCAGCCACGGACAGTATTTCTCTGGAAACACCATATATTTT

size: -
J: TRBJ1-1
V: TRBV5-1
D: -
CDR3: CASSSRTANTEAFF
DNA: TGCGCCAGCAGCTCGAGGACCGCGAACACTGAAGCTTTCTTT